The clone carrying this T cell receptor (beta chain) has only a few counts. The antigen is undetermined. The data belong to a study of blood T cells in healthy people across ages. At the level of the study: Template switching caught about one barcoded beta molecule for each two T cells. Whole-study findings and limits: Long-lived donors had more naive CD4+ cells and higher diversity than aged donors.

Every donor gave about 9 milliliters of peripheral blood. With a J-beta primer mix and a sample-barcoded 5' primer, a second PCR ran roughly 7 to 11 cycles. In TCRdb, the 5' RACE reads were re-called with MiXCR into one record per CDR3 protein. The table records about 1.6 million distinct CDR3 sequences, roughly 32% of them present only once. The TCR sequence derives from a woman aged 25 to 39 in good health. Sequenced: blood.

The CDR3 DNA follows: TGCGCCAGCAGCTTGAAGAGGGGATACGAGCAGTACTTC. As protein: CASSLKRGYEQYF. This chain uses TRBV5-1 with TRBJ2-7; the D call may be TRBD1 or TRBD2 (5 bases each). Germline V gives CDR1 SGHRS, CDR2 YFSETQ. V was trimmed by 1 base and J by 4 bases, leaving 9 bases between them. The CDR3 has 13 amino acids.